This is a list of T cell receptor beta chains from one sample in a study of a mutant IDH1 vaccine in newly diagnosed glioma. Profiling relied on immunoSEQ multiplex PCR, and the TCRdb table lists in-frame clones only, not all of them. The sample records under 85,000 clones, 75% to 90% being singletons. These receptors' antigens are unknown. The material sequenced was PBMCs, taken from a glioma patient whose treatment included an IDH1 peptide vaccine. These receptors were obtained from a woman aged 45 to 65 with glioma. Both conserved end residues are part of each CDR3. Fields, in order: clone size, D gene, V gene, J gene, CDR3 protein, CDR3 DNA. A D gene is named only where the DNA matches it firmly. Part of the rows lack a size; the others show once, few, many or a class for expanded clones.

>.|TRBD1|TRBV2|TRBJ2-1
CASSDSGTGNEQFF
TGTGCCAGCAGTGACTCCGGGACAGGGAATGAGCAGTTCTTC
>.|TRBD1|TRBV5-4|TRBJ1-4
CASSITGGAEKLFF
TGTGCCAGCAGCATCACAGGGGGCGCTGAAAAACTGTTTTTT
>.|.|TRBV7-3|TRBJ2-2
CASSGSRTGELFF
TGTGCCAGCAGCGGGAGTCGAACCGGGGAGCTGTTTTTT
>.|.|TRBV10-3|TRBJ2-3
CAISEIGKDTQYF
TGTGCCATCAGTGAGATCGGTAAAGATACGCAGTATTTT
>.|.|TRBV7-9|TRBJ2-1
CASSQPGVGEQFF
TGTGCCAGCAGCCAGCCCGGGGTGGGTGAGCAGTTCTTC
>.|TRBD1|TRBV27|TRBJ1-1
CASGRTGTMNTEAFF
TGTGCCAGCGGTAGGACAGGGACGATGAACACTGAAGCTTTCTTT
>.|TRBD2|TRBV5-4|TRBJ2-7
CASSTGLAGGPISYEQYF
TGTGCCAGCAGCACCGGACTAGCGGGAGGGCCGATCTCCTACGAGCAGTACTTC
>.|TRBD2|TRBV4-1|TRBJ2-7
CASSQGDGFAGGREQYF
TGCGCCAGCAGCCAAGGTGATGGCTTTGCGGGGGGAAGGGAGCAGTACTTC
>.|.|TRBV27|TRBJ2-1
CASSYRAANEQFF
TGTGCCAGCAGTTACAGAGCTGCCAATGAGCAGTTCTTC
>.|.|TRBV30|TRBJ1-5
CACRDNSNQPQHF
TGTGCCTGTCGGGACAATAGCAATCAGCCCCAGCATTTT
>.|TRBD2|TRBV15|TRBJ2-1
CATSRDRGGSSYNEQFF
TGTGCCACCAGCAGAGATAGAGGCGGGAGCTCCTACAATGAGCAGTTCTTC
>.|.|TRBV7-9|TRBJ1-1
CASSVGQENTEAFF
TGTGCCAGCAGCGTTGGACAAGAGAACACTGAAGCTTTCTTT
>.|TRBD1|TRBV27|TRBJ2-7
CASSSHQGQIYEQYF
TGTGCCAGCAGTTCTCACCAGGGACAGATCTACGAGCAGTACTTC
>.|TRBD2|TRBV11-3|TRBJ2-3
CASSTSDSSTDTQYF
TGTGCCAGCAGCACTAGCGACTCCTCCACAGATACGCAGTATTTT
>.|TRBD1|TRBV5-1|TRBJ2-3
CASSRTLQGADTQYF
TGCGCCAGCAGCCGAACGCTACAGGGGGCAGATACGCAGTATTTT
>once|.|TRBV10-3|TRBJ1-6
CAIGQNNSPLHF
TGTGCCATCGGGCAGAATAATTCACCCCTCCACTTT
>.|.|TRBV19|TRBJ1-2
CASSIGDYGYTF
TGTGCCAGTAGTATCGGAGACTATGGCTACACCTTC
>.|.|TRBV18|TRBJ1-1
CASSPGRDTEAFF
TGTGCCAGCTCACCCGGCAGGGACACTGAAGCTTTCTTT
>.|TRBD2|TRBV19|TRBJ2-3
CASSTSGYTDTQYF
TGTGCCAGTAGTACTAGCGGATACACAGATACGCAGTATTTT
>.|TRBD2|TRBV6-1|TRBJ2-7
CASNQGTSGSYEQYF
TGTGCCAGCAACCAGGGCACTAGCGGATCCTACGAGCAGTACTTC
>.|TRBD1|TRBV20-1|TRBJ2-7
CSASEGQGRYF
TGCAGTGCTAGTGAGGGACAGGGTCGGTACTTC
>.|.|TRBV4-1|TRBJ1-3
CASSQAQGGGRNTIYF
TGCGCCAGCAGCCAAGCACAGGGCGGCGGGAGAAACACCATATATTTT
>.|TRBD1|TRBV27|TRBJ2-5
CASSIRDRGLATQYF
TGTGCCAGCAGTATCCGGGACAGGGGTCTAGCGACCCAGTACTTC
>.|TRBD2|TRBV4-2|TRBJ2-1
CASSQGMRGGGYNEQFF
TGTGCCAGCAGCCAAGGCATGAGGGGCGGGGGCTACAATGAGCAGTTCTTC
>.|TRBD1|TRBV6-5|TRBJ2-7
CASSYRGYSYEQYF
TGTGCCAGCAGCTACAGGGGGTACTCCTACGAGCAGTACTTC
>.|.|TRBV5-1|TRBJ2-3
CASSLEAGQSSDTQYF
TGCGCCAGCAGCTTAGAGGCCGGACAGTCTTCAGATACGCAGTATTTT
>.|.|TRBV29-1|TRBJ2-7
CSVESGCSYEQYF
TGCAGCGTTGAATCGGGATGCTCCTACGAGCAGTACTTC
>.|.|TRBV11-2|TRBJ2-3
CASRFTGRDSDTQYF
TGTGCCAGCAGGTTCACAGGGAGGGATTCAGATACGCAGTATTTT